A selection of T cell receptor beta chains follows, all from one sample in a study of cytomegalovirus exposure and HLA in healthy donors. Generated by immunoSEQ multiplex PCR, the TCRdb table keeps only in-frame clones and is missing some. This repertoire shows 100,000 or so clones, around 86% found once; its top ten account for 4%. Sequencing was done on a sample of PBMCs. These receptor sequences come from a woman aged 18-29 years in good health and CMV-seropositive. Each CDR3 is given with its conserved first and last residue. Each record gives: J gene, clone size, D gene, V gene, CDR3 DNA, CDR3 protein. D genes are given only for firm matches. A clone size is listed for some rows: how often the clone was seen (once, few, many), or a class if it is expanded.

TRBJ2-3	-	-	TRBV27	TGTGCCAGCAGTCCCCTTGGAGGGCTTGATACGCAGTATTTT	CASSPLGGLDTQYF
TRBJ1-5	-	-	TRBV15	TGTGCCACCAGCAGATCTACAGGGTCAGGTCAGCCCCAGCATTTT	CATSRSTGSGQPQHF
TRBJ1-1	-	-	TRBV7-2	TGTGCCAGCAGCCCCTCCAACTGGAACACTGAAGCTTTCTTT	CASSPSNWNTEAFF
TRBJ2-7	-	TRBD1	TRBV2	TGTGCCAGCAGCCTGGAGACAGGGGGCTACGAGCAGTACTTC	CASSLETGGYEQYF
TRBJ2-3	-	-	TRBV13	TGTGCCAGCAGCTTACCATCCGATACGCAGTATTTT	CASSLPSDTQYF
TRBJ2-3	-	TRBD2	TRBV7-9	TGTGCCAGCAGCCTGGGGGGGACAGATACGCAGTATTTT	CASSLGGTDTQYF
TRBJ1-4	-	-	TRBV28	TGTGCCAGCAGCCTCCTCAGGGAAAAACTGTTTTTT	CASSLLREKLFF
TRBJ1-2	-	TRBD1	TRBV28	TGTGCCAGCAGCTCTCCCGGGACAGGAAACTATGGCTACACCTTC	CASSSPGTGNYGYTF
TRBJ1-5	-	-	TRBV10-3	TGTGCCAGCGCCAGGCAGGGTGGCGAGCCCCAGCATTTT	CASARQGGEPQHF
TRBJ2-7	-	TRBD2	TRBV5-1	TGCGCCAGCAGCTGGACTAGCTCTTCTGAGCAGTACTTC	CASSWTSSSEQYF
TRBJ1-1	-	-	TRBV5-1	TGCGCCAGCAGCAGGGGCACAGTGGACACTGAAGCTTTCTTT	CASSRGTVDTEAFF
TRBJ1-3	once	-	TRBV28	TGTGCCAGCAGTTCTAGGGGGTCTGGAAACACCATATATTTT	CASSSRGSGNTIYF
TRBJ2-7	-	-	TRBV27	TGTGCCAGCAGGCCCTTAGCTAGCTCCTACGAGCAGTACTTC	CASRPLASSYEQYF
TRBJ1-2	-	-	TRBV18	TGTGCCAGCTCACCAGGAGCTAACTATGGCTACACCTTC	CASSPGANYGYTF
TRBJ1-2	-	-	TRBV11-2	TGTGCCAGCAGCGCCGTCAGGCGCTATGGCTACACCTTC	CASSAVRRYGYTF
TRBJ2-7	-	TRBD1	TRBV10-2	TGCGCCAGCAGCCCGGGACAGGAGGCCTACGAGCAGTACTTC	CASSPGQEAYEQYF
TRBJ2-7	medium-sized	-	TRBV27	TGTGCCAGCAGTAAGACAGCCAGCTACGAGCAGTACTTC	CASSKTASYEQYF
TRBJ1-2	few	-	TRBV28	TGTGCCAGCAGACAGGGAAACTATGGCTACACCTTC	CASRQGNYGYTF
TRBJ2-7	-	-	TRBV4-1	TGCGCCAGCAGCCAAGTGACGGGAGTGGAACGCGAGCAGTACTTC	CASSQVTGVEREQYF
TRBJ2-3	-	TRBD2	TRBV18	TGTGCCAGCTCATCATACGGGGGGACAGATACGCAGTATTTT	CASSSYGGTDTQYF
TRBJ1-5	-	TRBD1	TRBV30	TGTGCCTGGAGAGGACAGGGCCTTAGCAATCAGCCCCAGCATTTT	CAWRGQGLSNQPQHF
TRBJ2-5	-	-	TRBV6-6	TGTGCCAGCAGTGTGACAGGCCCCCAAGAGACCCAGTACTTC	CASSVTGPQETQYF
TRBJ1-5	-	-	TRBV4-1	TGCGCCAGCAGCCAACATAGCAATCAGCCCCAGCATTTT	CASSQHSNQPQHF
TRBJ2-1	-	-	TRBV11-2	TGTGCCAGCAGGGTGGGGAGCGCGGGCAATGAGCAGTTCTTC	CASRVGSAGNEQFF
TRBJ1-1	-	TRBD1	TRBV5-1	TGCGCCAGCAGTTTCCCGGGACAGGGCGCTGAAGCTTTCTTT	CASSFPGQGAEAFF
TRBJ2-7	few	-	TRBV5-1	TGCGCCAGCAGCTTGGTCCAGGGTCACTCCTACGAGCAGTACTTC	CASSLVQGHSYEQYF
TRBJ2-2	-	-	TRBV28	TGTGCCAGCAGTTCGGCCGCCGGAGGCACCGGGGAGCTGTTTTTT	CASSSAAGGTGELFF
TRBJ1-1	-	TRBD1	TRBV27	TGTGCCAGCAGTCCCATCGGACAGGGAGGGTCTGAAGCTTTCTTT	CASSPIGQGGSEAFF
TRBJ2-7	-	TRBD1	TRBV10-3	TGTGCCATCACCTCGGACAGGGCGTCCTACGAGCAGTACTTC	CAITSDRASYEQYF
TRBJ1-5	-	TRBD1	TRBV28	TGTGCCAGCAGTTTAGGACAGGGGTATCGTCAGCCCCAGCATTTT	CASSLGQGYRQPQHF
TRBJ2-3	-	TRBD1	TRBV29-1	TGCAGCGTTGTGACAGGGGTTTGGGCAGATACGCAGTATTTT	CSVVTGVWADTQYF
TRBJ1-2	-	-	TRBV11-2	TGTGCCAGCAGCCGAAGCCGGAAGACGGGAGGAAGGTATGGCTACACCTTC	CASSRSRKTGGRYGYTF
TRBJ2-7	-	-	TRBV2	TGTGCCAGCAAAACGGGCGGGATAAATTACGAGCAGTACTTC	CASKTGGINYEQYF
TRBJ2-5	-	TRBD2	TRBV5-1	TGCGCCAGCAGCTTAAATCCAGCGGGGGCTGCGGAGACCCAGTACTTC	CASSLNPAGAAETQYF
TRBJ2-3	once	TRBD2	TRBV7-6	TGTGCCAGCAGCTCCGGGTTGGGCGGGGGGTTAACAGATACGCAGTATTTT	CASSSGLGGGLTDTQYF
TRBJ1-1	-	-	TRBV6-7	TGTGCCAGAGGGGTGAACACTGAAGCTTTCTTT	CARGVNTEAFF
TRBJ2-2	few	-	TRBV9	TGTGCCAGCAGTCGGAACACCGGGGAGCTGTTTTTT	CASSRNTGELFF
TRBJ2-7	-	-	TRBV7-9	TGTGCCAGCAGCCCCGAGCCTCCAGGGGACTACGAGCAGTACTTC	CASSPEPPGDYEQYF
TRBJ2-7	few	TRBD1	TRBV5-6	TGTGCCAGCGAGCCCGGGACAGGGGTCCACGAGCAGTACTTC	CASEPGTGVHEQYF
TRBJ1-1	-	-	TRBV14	TGTGCCAGCAGGGGAGGGAACACTGAAGCTTTCTTT	CASRGGNTEAFF
TRBJ2-7	-	TRBD2	TRBV30	TGTGCCTGGGGCCTCAGCGGGAGGAGTTACGAGCAGTACTTC	CAWGLSGRSYEQYF
TRBJ1-2	-	-	TRBV7-9	TGTGCCAGCAGCTCAGGGAATGATTACTATGGCTACACCTTC	CASSSGNDYYGYTF
TRBJ1-2	-	-	TRBV28	TGTGCCAGCAGTTTATCCGGCCTCTCTGATTGGGCGGGCTATGGCTACACCTTC	CASSLSGLSDWAGYGYTF
TRBJ2-2	-	-	TRBV28	TGTGCCAGCAGTTTATTGGCAGGGGCCGGGGAGCTGTTTTTT	CASSLLAGAGELFF